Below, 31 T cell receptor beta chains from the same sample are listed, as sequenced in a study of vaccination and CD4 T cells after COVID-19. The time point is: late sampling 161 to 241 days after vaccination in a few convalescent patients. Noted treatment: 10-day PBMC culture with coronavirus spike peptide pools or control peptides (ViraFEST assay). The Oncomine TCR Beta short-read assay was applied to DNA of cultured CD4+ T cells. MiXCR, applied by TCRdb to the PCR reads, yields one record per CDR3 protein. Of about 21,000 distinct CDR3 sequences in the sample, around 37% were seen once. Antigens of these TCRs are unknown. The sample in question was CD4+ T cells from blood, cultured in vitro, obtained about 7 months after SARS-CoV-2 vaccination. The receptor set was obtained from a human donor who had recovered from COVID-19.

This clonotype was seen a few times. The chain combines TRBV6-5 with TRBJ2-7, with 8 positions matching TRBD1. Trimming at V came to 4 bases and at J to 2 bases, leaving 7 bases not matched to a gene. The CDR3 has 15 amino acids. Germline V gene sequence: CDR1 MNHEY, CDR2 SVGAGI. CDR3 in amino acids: CASSSYRGRAYEQYF. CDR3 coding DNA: TGTGCCAGCAGTTCATACAGGGGGAGAGCCTACGAGCAGTACTTC.

CDR3 in amino acids: CASTEDTKETQYF. CDR3 DNA: TGTGCCAGCACCGAAGACACAAAAGAGACCCAGTACTTC. This chain joins TRBV28 and TRBJ2-5; D gene ambiguous. The germline gives CDR1 MDHEN, CDR2 SYDVKM. This CDR3 has 13 amino acids. Trimming took off 7 bases at V and 3 bases at J, with 12 bases between the two ends.

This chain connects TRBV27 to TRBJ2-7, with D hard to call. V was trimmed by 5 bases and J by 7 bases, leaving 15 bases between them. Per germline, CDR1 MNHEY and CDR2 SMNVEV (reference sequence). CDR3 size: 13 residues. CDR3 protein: CASSPGRLLEQYF. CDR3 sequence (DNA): TGTGCCAGCAGTCCTGGACGGTTACTGGAGCAGTACTTC.

The DNA of the CDR3 is TGTGCCAGCAGTTCGCTACAACCACCACAGGGGGTGTTCAATCAGCCCCAGCATTTT. It yields the protein CASSSLQPPQGVFNQPQHF. V is TRBV28 and J is TRBJ1-5; TRBD1 agrees at 8 bases. Germline values: CDR1 MDHEN, CDR2 SYDVKM. V was clipped by 4 bases and J by 3 bases; unmatched bases: 17. The length of the CDR3 is 19 residues. The full variable domain, completed using reference TRBV28 and TRBJ1-5, is DVKVTQSSRYLVKRTGEKVFLECVQDMDHENMFWYRQDPGLGLRLIYFSYDVKMKEKGDIPEGYSVSREKKERFSLILESASTNQTSMYLCASSSLQPPQGVFNQPQHFGDGTRLSIL.

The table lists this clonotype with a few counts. CDR3 nucleotides: TGCGCCAGCAGTGAGTCGGGCAGCCCAGCTCGGTACTTC. The encoded protein is CASSESGSPARYF. V and J are TRBV10-1 and TRBJ2-5; D gene uncertain. CDR1 WNHNN and CDR2 SYGVQD come from the germline V gene (reference sequence). Trimming stripped 0 bases from V and 13 bases from J, with 15 bases between. The CDR3 is 13 residues long.

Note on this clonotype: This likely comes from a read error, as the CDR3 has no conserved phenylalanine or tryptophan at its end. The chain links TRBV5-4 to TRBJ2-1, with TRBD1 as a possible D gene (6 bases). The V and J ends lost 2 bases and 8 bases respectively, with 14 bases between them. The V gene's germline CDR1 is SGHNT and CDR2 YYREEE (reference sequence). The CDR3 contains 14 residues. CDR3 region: CASSLRDRQDEQFL. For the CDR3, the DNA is TGTGCCAGCAGCTTACGGGACCGACAGGATGAGCAGTTCCTC.

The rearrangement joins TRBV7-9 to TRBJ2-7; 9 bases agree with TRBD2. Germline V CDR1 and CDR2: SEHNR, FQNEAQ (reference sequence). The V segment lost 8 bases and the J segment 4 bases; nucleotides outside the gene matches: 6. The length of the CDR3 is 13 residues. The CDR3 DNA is TGTGCCAGCCGCCTAGCGGGACAATACGAGCAGTACTTC. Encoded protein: CASRLAGQYEQYF.

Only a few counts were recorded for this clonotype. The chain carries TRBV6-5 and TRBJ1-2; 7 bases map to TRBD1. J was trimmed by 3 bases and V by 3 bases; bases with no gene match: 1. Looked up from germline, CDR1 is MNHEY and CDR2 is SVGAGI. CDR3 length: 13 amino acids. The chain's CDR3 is CASSYGTDYGYTF. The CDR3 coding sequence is TGTGCCAGCAGTTATGGGACAGACTATGGCTACACCTTC.

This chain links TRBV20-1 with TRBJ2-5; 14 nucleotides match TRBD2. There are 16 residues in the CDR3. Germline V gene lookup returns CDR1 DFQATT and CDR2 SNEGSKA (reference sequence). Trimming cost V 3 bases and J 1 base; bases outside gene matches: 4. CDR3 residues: CSASATSGRAQETQYF. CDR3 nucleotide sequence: TGCAGTGCTAGTGCGACTAGCGGGAGGGCCCAAGAGACCCAGTACTTC.

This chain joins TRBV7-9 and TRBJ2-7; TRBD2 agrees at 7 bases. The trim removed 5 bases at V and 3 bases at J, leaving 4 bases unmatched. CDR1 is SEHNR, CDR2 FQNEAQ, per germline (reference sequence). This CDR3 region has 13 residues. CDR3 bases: TGTGCCAGCAGCCTTACTAGCGTCTACGAGCAGTACTTC. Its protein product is CASSLTSVYEQYF. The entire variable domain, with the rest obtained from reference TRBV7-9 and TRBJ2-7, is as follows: DTGVSQNPRHKITKRGQNVTFRCDPISEHNRLYWYRQTLGQGPEFLTYFQNEAQLEKSRLLSDRFSAERPKGSFSTLEIQRTEQGDSAMYLCASSLTSVYEQYFGPGTRLTVT.

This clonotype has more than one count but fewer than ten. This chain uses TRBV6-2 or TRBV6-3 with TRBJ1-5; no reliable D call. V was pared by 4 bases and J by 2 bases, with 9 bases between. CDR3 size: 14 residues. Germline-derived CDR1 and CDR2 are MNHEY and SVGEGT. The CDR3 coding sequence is TGTGCCAGCAGTTGGATAGGTGGCAATCAGCCCCAGCATTTT. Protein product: CASSWIGGNQPQHF.

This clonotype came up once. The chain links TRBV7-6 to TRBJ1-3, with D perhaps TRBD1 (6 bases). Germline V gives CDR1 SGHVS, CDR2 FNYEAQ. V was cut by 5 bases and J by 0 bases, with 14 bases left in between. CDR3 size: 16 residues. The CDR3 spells CASSQQGSSSGNTIYF. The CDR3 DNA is TGTGCCAGCAGCCAACAGGGCTCAAGCTCTGGAAACACCATATATTTT.

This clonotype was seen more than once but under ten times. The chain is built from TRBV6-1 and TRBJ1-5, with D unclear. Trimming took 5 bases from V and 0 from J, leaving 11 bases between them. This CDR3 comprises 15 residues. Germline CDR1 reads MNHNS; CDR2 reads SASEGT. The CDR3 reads CASSREADSNQPQHF. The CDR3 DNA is TGTGCCAGCAGTAGAGAAGCGGATAGCAATCAGCCCCAGCATTTT.

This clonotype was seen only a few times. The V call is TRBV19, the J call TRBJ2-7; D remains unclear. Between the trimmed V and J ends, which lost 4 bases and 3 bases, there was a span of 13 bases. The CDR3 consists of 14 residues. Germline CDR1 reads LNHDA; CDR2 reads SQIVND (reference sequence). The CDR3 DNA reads TGTGCCAGTAGTAGTGCTTCGTCTCGCTACGAGCAGTACTTC. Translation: CASSSASSRYEQYF.

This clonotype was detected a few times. In DNA form, the CDR3 reads TGTGCCAGCAGCCCCTCACCAGGACTAGCGGGCTATGAGCAGTTCTTC. Its translation: CASSPSPGLAGYEQFF. J is TRBJ2-1 and V is TRBV7-2, with 11 bases identical to TRBD2. V lost 5 bases and J lost 8; bases outside the gene matches: 11. CDR1 and CDR2 from the germline V gene are SGHTA and FQGNSA. This CDR3 region has 16 residues.

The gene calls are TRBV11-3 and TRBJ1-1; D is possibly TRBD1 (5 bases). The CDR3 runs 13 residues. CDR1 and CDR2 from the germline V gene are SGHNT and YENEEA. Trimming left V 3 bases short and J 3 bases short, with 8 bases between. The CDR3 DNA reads TGTGCCAGCAGCTTGGAAGGGGACACTGAAGCTTTCTTT. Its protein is CASSLEGDTEAFF. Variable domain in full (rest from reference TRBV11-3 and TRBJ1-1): EAGVVQSPRYKIIEKKQPVAFWCNPISGHNTLYWYLQNLGQGPELLIRYENEEAVDDSQLPKDRFSAERLKGVDSTLKIQPAELGDSAVYLCASSLEGDTEAFFGQGTRLTVV.

CDR3 region: CASSFPQHNTEAFF. In DNA form, the CDR3 reads TGTGCCAGCAGTTTTCCCCAGCATAACACTGAAGCTTTCTTT. The chain uses TRBV28 and TRBJ1-1, with no clear D. Germline CDR1 reads MDHEN; CDR2 reads SYDVKM. CDR3 size: 14 residues. With 3 bases removed from V and 2 bases from J, the gap between germline ends came to 10 bases.

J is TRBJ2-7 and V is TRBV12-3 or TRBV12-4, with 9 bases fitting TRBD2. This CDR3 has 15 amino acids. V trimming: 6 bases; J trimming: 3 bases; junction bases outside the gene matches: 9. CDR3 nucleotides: TGTGCCAGCAGCGTGACTAGCGGAGCTTTCTACGAGCAGTACTTC. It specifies CASSVTSGAFYEQYF.

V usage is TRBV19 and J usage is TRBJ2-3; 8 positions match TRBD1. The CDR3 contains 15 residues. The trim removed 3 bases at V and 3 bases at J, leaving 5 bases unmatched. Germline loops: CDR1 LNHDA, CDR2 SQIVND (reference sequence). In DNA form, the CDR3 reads TGTGCCAGTAGTATCCGGACAGGGCGAACAGATACGCAGTATTTT. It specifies CASSIRTGRTDTQYF.

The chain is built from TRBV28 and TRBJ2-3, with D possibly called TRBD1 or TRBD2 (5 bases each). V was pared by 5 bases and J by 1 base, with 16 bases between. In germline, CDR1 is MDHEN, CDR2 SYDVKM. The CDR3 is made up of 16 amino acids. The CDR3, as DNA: TGTGCCAGCAGTGGGACCCCCGGATTAGGCACAGATACGCAGTATTTT. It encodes CASSGTPGLGTDTQYF. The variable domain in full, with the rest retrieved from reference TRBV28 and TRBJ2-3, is DVKVTQSSRYLVKRTGEKVFLECVQDMDHENMFWYRQDPGLGLRLIYFSYDVKMKEKGDIPEGYSVSREKKERFSLILESASTNQTSMYLCASSGTPGLGTDTQYFGPGTRLTVL.

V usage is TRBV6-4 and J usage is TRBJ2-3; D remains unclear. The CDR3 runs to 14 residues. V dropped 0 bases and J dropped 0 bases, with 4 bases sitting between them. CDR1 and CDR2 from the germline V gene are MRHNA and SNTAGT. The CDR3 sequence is CASSDSDSTDTQYF. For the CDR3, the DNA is TGTGCCAGCAGTGACTCGGACAGCACAGATACGCAGTATTTT.

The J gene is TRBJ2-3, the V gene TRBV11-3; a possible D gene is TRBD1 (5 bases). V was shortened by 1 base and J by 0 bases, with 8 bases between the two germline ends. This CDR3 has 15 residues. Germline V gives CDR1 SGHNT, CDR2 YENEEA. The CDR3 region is CASSLGQQSTDTQYF. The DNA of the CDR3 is TGTGCCAGCAGCTTAGGACAGCAGAGCACAGATACGCAGTATTTT.

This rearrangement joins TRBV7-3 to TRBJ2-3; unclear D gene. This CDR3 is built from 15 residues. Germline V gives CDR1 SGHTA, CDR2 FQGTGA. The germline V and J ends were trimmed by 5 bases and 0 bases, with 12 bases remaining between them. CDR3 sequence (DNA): TGTGCCAGCAGCCTCTTTAGCAGTAGCACAGATACGCAGTATTTT. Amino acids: CASSLFSSSTDTQYF.

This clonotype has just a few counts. CDR3 nucleotides: TGTGCCAGTAGTGTTTCCGGGGCCAACGTCCTGACTTTC. Its protein product is CASSVSGANVLTF. The chain recombines TRBV19 with TRBJ2-6; D remains unclear. Germline lookup yields CDR1 LNHDA and CDR2 SQIVND (reference sequence). CDR3 length equals 13 residues. V was cut by 5 bases and J by 4 bases, with 6 bases left in between.

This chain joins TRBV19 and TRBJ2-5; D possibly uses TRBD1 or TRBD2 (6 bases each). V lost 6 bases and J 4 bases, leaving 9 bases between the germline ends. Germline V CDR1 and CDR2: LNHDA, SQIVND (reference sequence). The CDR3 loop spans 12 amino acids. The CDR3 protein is CASRGGPETQYF. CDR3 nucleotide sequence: TGTGCCAGTAGAGGGGGGCCAGAGACCCAGTACTTC.

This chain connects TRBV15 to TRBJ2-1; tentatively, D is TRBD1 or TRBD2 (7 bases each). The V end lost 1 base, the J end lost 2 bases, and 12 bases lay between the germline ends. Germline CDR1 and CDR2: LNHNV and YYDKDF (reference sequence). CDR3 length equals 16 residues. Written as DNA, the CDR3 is TGTGCCACCAGCAGAGGACAGGGAGGGCCCTACAATGAGCAGTTCTTC. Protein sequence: CATSRGQGGPYNEQFF.

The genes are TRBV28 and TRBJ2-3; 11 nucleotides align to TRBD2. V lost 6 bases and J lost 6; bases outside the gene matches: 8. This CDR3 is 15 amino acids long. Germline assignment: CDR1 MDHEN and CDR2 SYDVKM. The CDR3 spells CASSIAGGRVDTQYF. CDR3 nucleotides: TGTGCCAGCAGCATAGCGGGAGGGCGTGTGGATACGCAGTATTTT.

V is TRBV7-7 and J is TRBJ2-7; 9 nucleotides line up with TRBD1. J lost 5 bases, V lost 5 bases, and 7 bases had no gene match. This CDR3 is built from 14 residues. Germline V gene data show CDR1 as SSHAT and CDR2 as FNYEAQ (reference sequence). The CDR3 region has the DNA TGTGCCAGCAGCCCCGGGACAGGGAGGGACGAGCAGTACTTC. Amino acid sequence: CASSPGTGRDEQYF. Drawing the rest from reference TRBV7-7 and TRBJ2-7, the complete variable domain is GAGVSQSPRYKVTKRGQDVTLRCDPISSHATLYWYQQALGQGPEFLTYFNYEAQPDKSGLPSDRFSAERPEGSISTLTIQRTEQRDSAMYRCASSPGTGRDEQYFGPGTRLTVT.

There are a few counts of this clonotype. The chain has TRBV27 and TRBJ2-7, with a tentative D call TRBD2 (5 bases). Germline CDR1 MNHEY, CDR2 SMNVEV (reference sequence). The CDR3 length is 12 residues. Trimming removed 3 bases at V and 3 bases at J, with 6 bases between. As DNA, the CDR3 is TGTGCCAGCAGTTTTACTAGCTACGAGCAGTACTTC. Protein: CASSFTSYEQYF.

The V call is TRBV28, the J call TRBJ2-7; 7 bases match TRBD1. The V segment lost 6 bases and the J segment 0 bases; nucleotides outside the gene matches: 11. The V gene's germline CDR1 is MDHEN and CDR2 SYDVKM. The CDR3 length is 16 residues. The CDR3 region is CASSPIGQASSYEQYF. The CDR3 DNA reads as TGTGCCAGCAGCCCTATAGGACAGGCCAGCTCCTACGAGCAGTACTTC. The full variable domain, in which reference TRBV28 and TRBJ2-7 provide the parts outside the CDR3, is DVKVTQSSRYLVKRTGEKVFLECVQDMDHENMFWYRQDPGLGLRLIYFSYDVKMKEKGDIPEGYSVSREKKERFSLILESASTNQTSMYLCASSPIGQASSYEQYFGPGTRLTVT.

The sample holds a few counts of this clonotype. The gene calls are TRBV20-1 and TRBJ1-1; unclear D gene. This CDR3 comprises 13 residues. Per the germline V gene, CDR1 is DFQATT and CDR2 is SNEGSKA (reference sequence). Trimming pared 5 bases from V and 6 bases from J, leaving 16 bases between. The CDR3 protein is CSALEGLDSEAFF. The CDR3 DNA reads TGCAGTGCTCTTGAAGGGCTTGACTCTGAAGCTTTCTTT.